Described below is a single T cell receptor (beta chain) sequence and its context. Its antigen is still unknown. This record belongs to a study of cytomegalovirus exposure and HLA in healthy donors. Findings of the study overall: The study flagged 150 to 200 TCR beta chains as cytomegalovirus-associated. The classifier, whose performance was assessed in both the original and validation cohorts, reportedly diagnosed cytomegalovirus status with high specificity and sensitivity.

Sequencing used immunoSEQ multiplex PCR; TCRdb keeps in-frame clones, though not all of them. This sample yields 150,000 to 200,000 clones, of which 75% to 90% are seen a single time; approximately 2.1% belongs to the top ten. This CDR3 spans 12 amino acids. CDR1 is SNHLY and CDR2 is FYNNEI in the germline V gene. The germline V and J ends were trimmed by 7 bases and 5 bases, with 9 bases remaining between them. This TCR came from a young woman in good health and CMV-seronegative. Sequencing input: PBMCs. This rearrangement joins TRBV2 to TRBJ2-1; TRBD1 is a possible D gene (6 bases). CDR3 amino acids: CASNRQDNEQFF. The CDR3 DNA is TGTGCCAGCAATAGACAGGACAATGAGCAGTTCTTC.